The rows below give T cell receptor beta chains drawn from one sample of a study of shared clonotypes between healthy human individuals. The protocol was immunoSEQ multiplex PCR, while the TCRdb copy is restricted to in-frame clones and leaves out a portion. The sample shows nearly 1 million clones, 76% of them seen only once. The specimen sequenced was memory CD4+ T cells sorted from blood. The receptors come from a man younger than 30 in good health. Each CDR3 is given with its conserved first and last residue. Fields, in order: clone size, D gene, V gene, CDR3 protein. The D gene is left open where the match is weak. A row's size may be missing; if present it is once, few, many or a size class.

>.|.|TRBV6-5
CASSYTVNTEAFF
>.|.|TRBV10-3
CAISGRTGQNEQYF
>.|TRBD2|TRBV4-1
CASSQGLAGSYEQYF
>few|.|TRBV29-1
CSVGSGAGTGELFF
>.|.|TRBV5-1
CASSPDISSTDTQYF
>.|.|TRBV7-8
CASSLDLTYEQYF
>.|.|TRBV7-2
CASSMWAGQETQYF
>few|.|TRBV5-1
CASSSTMGPENTIYF
>.|TRBD1|TRBV7-8
CASSSRGDRPPGRVKNIQYF
>.|.|TRBV2
CASSVRQTNTEAFF
>.|.|TRBV2
CASRSLSIGQPQHF
>few|.|TRBV7-6
CASSLEGRLTNEKLFF
>.|.|TRBV19
CASSIRRQRDTEAFF
>.|.|TRBV29-1
CSVGETQYF
>.|TRBD2|TRBV11-2
CASSRTSGGPPPNEQFF
>.|.|TRBV18
CASSPPGENTGELFF
>few|.|TRBV30
CAWSVLGDRKVGSNHEQYF
>.|TRBD2|TRBV5-1
CASSLDLAGNRGF
>.|TRBD2|TRBV6-5
CASDTSGRSSYEQYF
>.|.|TRBV2
CASRQLPSNEQFF
>.|.|TRBV10-3
CAISVFLSGDTQYF
>.|TRBD2|TRBV29-1
CSVEMGTSGAKQFF
>.|.|TRBV18
CASFSNTEAFF
>.|TRBD1|TRBV11-2
CASSLGGTGAANYGYTF
>.|.|TRBV12-5
CASGFFGYGYTF
>.|.|TRBV5-1
CASSPQSTSYEQYF
>many|TRBD1|TRBV28
CASNPGSQGGPEAFF
>.|.|TRBV6-1
CASSSQAGHTGELFF
>.|.|TRBV6-1
CASSEGPYGYTF
>.|.|TRBV5-1
CASSSEGSSYEQYF
>.|.|TRBV9
CASSVQGNYGYTF
>once|.|TRBV28
CASSLSDKRPQHF
>.|.|TRBV9
CASSVGPNQPQHF
>.|TRBD1|TRBV27
CASSFRGLLYNEQFF
>few|TRBD1|TRBV6-6
CASIRQGADTEAFF
>.|.|TRBV5-1
CASSRVPFSPSDWGSMNTEAFF
>.|TRBD2|TRBV2
CASSAGGAQYF
>.|.|TRBV5-4
CASSLGLEYSYEQFF
>.|TRBD1|TRBV5-1
CASSTGQGGFISYEQYF
>.|TRBD1|TRBV5-8
CASSQGTGITYGYTF
>.|TRBD1|TRBV27
CASSSRTGVEGKLFF
>.|.|TRBV25-1
CATSRTRGREDEKLFF
>.|TRBD2|TRBV5-4
CASSLGTSGSYEQYF
>.|TRBD2|TRBV6-5
CASKGSGRAETQYF